A single sample is the source of the 9 T cell receptor beta chains below, sequenced in a study of technical replicates of blood from a handful of donors (dated by TCRdb to about 2017). Library preparation employed the immunoSEQ multiplex PCR assay. The table was pulled from immuneACCESS by TCRdb, which kept in-frame rearrangements only. Such tables lose some clones; where checked, under half of the loss comes from unresolved V genes, and the rest has no known cause. The sample table shows about 16,000 clones, and 87% are seen once. The ten largest clones add up to over 9% of the sample. Specimen: PBMCs. The receptors stem from a human donor in good health.

The chain joins TRBV30 to TRBJ1-2; possible D gene TRBD1, 5 bases. Trimming left V 3 bases short and J 7 bases short, with 24 bases between. The CDR3 sequence is 16 residues long. Germline CDR1 GTSNPN, CDR2 SVGIG (reference sequence). The CDR3 protein is CAWSRPGPWRAGGYTF. The CDR3 region has the DNA TGTGCCTGGAGCCGCCCGGGACCTTGGAGAGCGGGTGGCTACACCTTC.

The rearrangement links TRBV7-9 to TRBJ1-5, with no clear D. The ends were cut back, 0 bases at V and 3 bases at J, with 3 bases in the middle. Germline V gives CDR1 SEHNR, CDR2 FQNEAQ (reference sequence). This CDR3 contains 13 residues. CDR3 nucleotides: TGTGCCAGCAGCTTAGCCCTCAATCAGCCCCAGCATTTT. It yields the protein CASSLALNQPQHF.

J is TRBJ1-4 and V is TRBV14, with D maybe TRBD1 (6 bases). V lost 0 bases to trimming and J lost 0 bases, with 11 bases between them. Germline V gives CDR1 SGHDN, CDR2 FVKESK. The CDR3 length is 17 residues. DNA for the CDR3: TGTGCCAGCAGCCAAGATTCAGGGGCCTCAACTAATGAAAAACTGTTTTTT. It codes for CASSQDSGASTNEKLFF.

The rearrangement uses TRBV18 and TRBJ2-3; maybe TRBD2 (5 bases). The CDR3 is made up of 13 amino acids. V shed 3 bases and J shed 6 bases, with 10 bases lying between them. Germline CDR1 and CDR2: KGHSH and LQKENI. CDR3 nucleotides: TGTGCCAGCTCACCGGCTAGCATGGATACGCAGTATTTT. Residues: CASSPASMDTQYF.

The rearrangement joins TRBV10-3 to TRBJ1-5, with D uncertain. This CDR3 has 14 residues. V gave up 6 bases and J gave up 5 bases, with 14 bases separating them. Germline V gene lookup returns CDR1 ENHRY and CDR2 SYGVKD. For the CDR3, the DNA is TGTGCCATCAGCCCAGATAATCAGTATCAGCCCCAGCATTTT. Translated: CAISPDNQYQPQHF.

The chain combines TRBV5-1 with TRBJ2-1; a possible D gene is TRBD1 (5 bases). With 3 bases removed from V and 1 base from J, the gap between germline ends came to 11 bases. This CDR3 is built from 15 residues. The germline gives CDR1 SGHRS, CDR2 YFSETQ. DNA of the CDR3: TGCGCCAGCAGCTCTACCGACAGATCCTACAATGAGCAGTTCTTC. Protein: CASSSTDRSYNEQFF.

V usage is TRBV5-1 and J usage is TRBJ2-1; tentative D call: TRBD1 (5 bases). Germline assignment: CDR1 SGHRS and CDR2 YFSETQ. Trimming cost V 4 bases and J 4 bases, with 15 bases left between them. CDR3 length: 15 amino acids. CDR3 nucleotides: TGCGCCAGCAGCATTGGGGCGACTGAATACAATGAGCAGTTCTTC. Translation gives CASSIGATEYNEQFF.

The CDR3: CASSLVISREDVSEFF. CDR3 coding DNA: TGTGCCAGCAGCTTGGTTATCTCGCGGGAGGATGTCAGTGAGTTCTTC. The V call is TRBV5-8, the J call TRBJ2-1, with TRBD2 matching over 8 bases. CDR1 is SGHTS, CDR2 YDEGEE, per germline. Trimming removed 0 bases from V and 14 bases from J; junction bases left unmatched: 16. The CDR3 runs 16 residues. The whole variable domain, filled in from reference TRBV5-8 and TRBJ2-1, reads EAGVTQSPTHLIKTRGQQATLRCSPISGHTSVYWYQQALGLGLQFLLWYDEGEERNRGNFPPRFSGRQFPNYSSELNVNALELEDSALYLCASSLVISREDVSEFFGPGTRLTVL.

The chain has TRBV28 and TRBJ2-7, with TRBD2 as a possible D gene (7 bases). Looked up from germline, CDR1 is MDHEN and CDR2 is SYDVKM. Trimming left V 5 bases short and J 4 bases short, with 18 bases between. This CDR3 is 15 amino acids long. The DNA of the CDR3 is TGTGCCAGCAGTGGTCCGGGGGCGCGGGGGTACGAGCAGTACTTC. This gives the protein CASSGPGARGYEQYF. Supplemented by reference TRBV28 and TRBJ2-7, the full variable domain reads DVKVTQSSRYLVKRTGEKVFLECVQDMDHENMFWYRQDPGLGLRLIYFSYDVKMKEKGDIPEGYSVSREKKERFSLILESASTNQTSMYLCASSGPGARGYEQYFGPGTRLTVT.